This T cell receptor beta chain was sequenced for a study of shared clonotypes between healthy human individuals. Study observations and caveats: Naive subsets, compared against memory subsets, generally had larger estimated richness values. Represented genetic and exposure-history diversity was restricted by having few donors.

This CDR3 region has 12 residues. Germline loops: CDR1 ENHRY, CDR2 SYGVKD. The V end was cut by 6 bases, the J end by 2 bases, with 8 bases between. With respect to this clone: Its antigen remains unidentified.

The data were produced by immunoSEQ multiplex PCR, yet TCRdb's version contains in-frame clones alone and is incomplete. This sample has more than 900,000 clones, with around 78% found just once. What was sequenced was memory CD4+ T cells from PBMCs. Subset noted: CD45RA-negative fraction. This chain links TRBV10-3 with TRBJ2-7; no reliable D call. The TCR was taken from a man younger than 35 in good health. Some clones in this sample may be carry-over from other donors' samples. CDR3: CAISIGTYEQYF. The CDR3 DNA follows: TGTGCCATCAGCATAGGCACCTACGAGCAGTACTTC.